Listed here are 6 T cell receptor beta chains from one sample, sequenced in a study of blood T cell repertoires in COVID-19. Some clones are missing from TCRdb's copy, which holds only in-frame ones; the method was immunoSEQ multiplex PCR. The data contain 250,000 to 350,000 clones, 91% of them seen just once; the ten biggest clones take up around 2.2%. What was sequenced was peripheral blood. These receptors were taken from a woman in her twenties or thirties with COVID-19, enrolled during active disease.

The chain has TRBV28 and TRBJ2-1; no definite D call. V lost 8 bases, J lost 0 bases, and 5 bases lay in between. Germline assignment: CDR1 MDHEN and CDR2 SYDVKM. This CDR3 contains 12 residues. Here the CDR3 DNA reads TGTGCCAGCCGTAGCTCCTACAATGAGCAGTTCTTC. Protein product: CASRSSYNEQFF.

This sequence joins TRBV27 and TRBJ2-5; a weak D match, TRBD1 (6 bases). Trimming stripped 2 bases from V and 5 bases from J, with 15 bases between. Germline CDR1 MNHEY, CDR2 SMNVEV (reference sequence). The CDR3 contains 15 residues. CDR3 sequence (DNA): TGTGCCAGCAGTTTAAACCCGGACAGACAGGAGACCCAGTACTTC. The encoded protein is CASSLNPDRQETQYF.

The chain has TRBV3-1 (or the pseudogene TRBV3-2) and TRBJ2-1, with D perhaps matching TRBD2 (5 bases). Per germline, CDR1 LGHDT and CDR2 YNNKEL (reference sequence). The CDR3 has 17 residues. V lost 0 bases and J 6 bases, leaving 18 bases between the germline ends. The CDR3 loop reads CASSQDLAGALLNEQFF. CDR3 nucleotide sequence: TGTGCCAGCAGCCAAGATTTGGCGGGCGCTCTCCTCAATGAGCAGTTCTTC.

This rearrangement joins TRBV11-2 to TRBJ2-7, with TRBD2 as a possible D gene (5 bases). The V gene's germline CDR1 is SGHAT and CDR2 FQNNGV. Trimming cost V 7 bases and J 3 bases, with 19 bases left between them. The CDR3 loop spans 15 amino acids. The CDR3 loop reads CASTRNEGFHYEQYF. CDR3 coding DNA: TGTGCCAGCACCCGAAACGAGGGATTCCACTACGAGCAGTACTTC.

The chain is built from TRBV6-5 and TRBJ1-5, with a weak D call TRBD1 (5 bases). With 6 bases removed from V and 3 bases from J, the gap between germline ends came to 12 bases. Germline V gives CDR1 MNHEY, CDR2 SVGAGI. This CDR3 spans 14 amino acids. The CDR3 spells CASSPGYTNQPQHF. CDR3 bases: TGTGCCAGCAGCCCAGGGTACACCAATCAGCCCCAGCATTTT.

The DNA for the CDR3 is TGTGCCAGCAGTTTCGGCGGGACCACTGAAGCTTTCTTT. Translation gives CASSFGGTTEAFF. This chain links TRBV27 with TRBJ1-1; D might be TRBD1 (5 bases). Germline CDR1 reads MNHEY; CDR2 reads SMNVEV (reference sequence). The V end lost 3 bases, the J end lost 4 bases, and 9 bases lay between the germline ends. CDR3 length: 13 residues.